This TCR beta chain was sequenced in a study of cytomegalovirus exposure and HLA in healthy donors (dated by TCRdb to the late 2010s). Background for the entire study: According to a later analysis, the 100 to 150 validation repertoires were produced on the same platform as the approximately 620 repertoires of the first cohort. The study aimed to test whether signatures of past pathogen exposure could be identified by cataloging public T cell receptors. Besides the first cohort of 500 to 700 subjects, a separate validation cohort made up of over 95 different subjects was used. High-throughput TCR immunosequencing, statistical association of individual TCRs with disease status, and machine learning were combined to predict cytomegalovirus infection status.

What the authors observed across the whole study: It was suggested by the authors that the approach could potentially be generalized to other disease states and immunological phenotypes. A later analysis had no HLA typing for the validation cohort, so co-occurrence there was scored across all 120 or so repertoires. In a later analysis, TCRs clustered in the first cohort were found to also tend to co-occur in the roughly 120 validation repertoires, with approximately 94% of cluster scores above 0. In the study, around 160 TCR beta chains were listed as associated with cytomegalovirus. A few of the identified cytomegalovirus-associated TCR beta chains were confirmed in vitro to be specific for cytomegalovirus antigens. The classifier was reported to diagnose cytomegalovirus status with high specificity and sensitivity in both the original and validation cohorts. Across donors, most TCR sequences were observed very rarely, whereas some public TCRs were present in many individuals.

With respect to this clone: No cognate antigen has been identified for it. No per-base quality is available; no much larger clone lies one base away.

Donors formed part of the validation cohort, which comprised 120 subjects and was distinct from the first cohort of several hundred subjects. Library preparation employed the immunoSEQ multiplex PCR assay. The study's processing was this. A statistical classification framework was developed to diagnose cytomegalovirus status using the catalog of TCR beta chain sequences. TCRdb re-hosts the immuneACCESS table, in-frame sequences only. Its copies lack some clones; in the studies checked, an unresolved V gene accounts for under half of them, and the cause for the rest is not known. That table supplies the V and J calls and clone size; D and trimming were determined from the DNA. The sample contains some 100,000 clones, more than 75% of them found a single time. Nearly 5% of the sample is held by the ten biggest clonotypes. The TCR sequence derives from a man between 18 and 35 years old in good health and CMV-seronegative. The sample comprised PBMCs.

The nucleotide sequence reads as follows: TGTGCCAGCAGTTTAAACCAACTAGCCTCCTACAATGAGCAGTTCTTC. This yields the protein CASSLNQLASYNEQFF. In this chain, TRBV27 is recombined with TRBJ2-1; matching of 6 bases hints at TRBD2 as the D gene. The germline V gene (reference sequence) yields MNHEY for CDR1 and SMNVEV for CDR2. The CDR3 has 16 amino acids, counting the end cysteine and phenylalanine. The retained sequence is limited to the CDR3, 48 bases, with the frame set at the first base. Trimming removed 2 bases from V and 0 bases from J, leaving 11 bases between the germline ends.